A single sample gave rise to the 6 T cell receptor beta chains below, sequenced in a study of T cell repertoires in cytomegalovirus infection. TCRdb re-called the reads with MiXCR, one entry per CDR3 protein. The table has some 700,000 distinct CDR3 sequences, under 40% seen once; the top ten hold around 2.8%. Sequenced input: PBMCs. All receptors come from a human donor in good health (CMV status not recorded). Some clones in this sample may be carry-over from other donors' samples.

This clonotype has more than one count but fewer than ten. Its ends do not fully match the called genes, so a read error is possible. This sequence joins TRBV7-9 and TRBJ2-1, with 8 bases aligning to TRBD2. The CDR3 totals 11 residues. Germline lookup yields CDR1 SEHNR and CDR2 FQNEAQ (reference sequence). Written as DNA, the CDR3 is TGTGCCAGCAGCGTAGCGGGGGAGCAGTTCTTC. As protein: CASSVAGEQFF.

This clonotype was observed a handful of times. The chain carries TRBV7-6 and TRBJ2-2; TRBD1 might be the D (6 bases). Trimming removed 2 bases from V and 6 bases from J, with 13 bases in between. The V gene's germline CDR1 is SGHVS and CDR2 FNYEAQ. The CDR3 spans 15 residues. DNA for the CDR3: TGTGCCAGCAGCTTAACGGCAGGGGCACCCGGGGAGCTGTTTTTT. Translation gives CASSLTAGAPGELFF. Drawing the rest from reference TRBV7-6 and TRBJ2-2, the complete variable domain is GAGVSQSPRYKVTKRGQDVALRCDPISGHVSLYWYRQALGQGPEFLTYFNYEAQQDKSGLPNDRFSAERPEGSISTLTIQRTEQRDSAMYRCASSLTAGAPGELFFGEGSRLTVL.

This sequence joins TRBV10-3 and TRBJ2-2, with D possibly matching TRBD2 (6 bases). Germline CDR1 reads ENHRY; CDR2 reads SYGVKD. The germline V and J ends were trimmed by 10 bases and 4 bases, with 19 bases remaining between them. The CDR3 consists of 15 residues. CDR3 loop: CATRRGELGTGELFF. For the CDR3, the DNA is TGTGCCACCCGGCGCGGGGAGTTGGGCACCGGGGAGCTGTTTTTT.

The J gene is TRBJ2-3, the V gene TRBV11-2; 7 bases are a match to TRBD2. The germline gives CDR1 SGHAT, CDR2 FQNNGV. The CDR3 sequence is 16 residues long. With V trimmed by 2 bases and J by 2 bases, 7 bases remained unmatched. The CDR3 DNA follows: TGTGCCAGCAGCTTATCACGGGGGGTCTTCACAGATACGCAGTATTTT. It yields the protein CASSLSRGVFTDTQYF.

V usage is TRBV10-2 and J usage is TRBJ1-1, with D hard to call. Germline V gives CDR1 WSHSY, CDR2 SAAADI. The CDR3 spans 13 residues. V gave up 5 bases and J gave up 1 base, with 8 bases separating them. CDR3 protein: CASSMAGNTEAFF. The CDR3 DNA reads as TGCGCCAGCAGTATGGCAGGGAACACTGAAGCTTTCTTT.

The rearrangement joins TRBV5-1 to TRBJ1-2, with D perhaps TRBD1 (6 bases). Germline CDR1 SGHRS, CDR2 YFSETQ. V was clipped by 4 bases and J by 3 bases, with 10 bases between them. The CDR3 is made up of 13 amino acids. CDR3: CASSPDSHYGYTF. Here the CDR3 DNA reads TGCGCCAGCAGCCCGGACAGCCACTATGGCTACACCTTC.